The entry below gives a single T cell receptor (beta chain) sequence along with its context. Its antigen is unidentified. V shed 6 bases and J 0 bases; nucleotides not matched to a gene: 2. Germline V CDR1 and CDR2: SNHLY, FYNNEI. The CDR3 is made up of 15 amino acids. These data are taken from a study of T cell responses to AZD1222 COVID-19 vaccine. General observations from the study: Regions 160-218 and 743-854 held dominance among vaccine-associated CD4 TCRs, which spanned spike. Clonal diversity may have been underestimated, and the donors were mostly white British, with more females than males.

Produced via immunoSEQ multiplex PCR; TCRdb's table is partial and in-frame only. The table lists 80,000 to 100,000 clones, approximately 85% of them singletons. V usage is TRBV2 and J usage is TRBJ2-2, with 9 bases fitting TRBD2. This specimen consisted of peripheral blood, obtained 28 days after the second AZD1222 dose. The clonotype originates from an adult who received the AZD1222 COVID-19 vaccine. The CDR3 loop is CASRRLAANTGELFF. CDR3 bases: TGTGCCAGCAGAAGACTAGCGGCGAACACCGGGGAGCTGTTTTTT.